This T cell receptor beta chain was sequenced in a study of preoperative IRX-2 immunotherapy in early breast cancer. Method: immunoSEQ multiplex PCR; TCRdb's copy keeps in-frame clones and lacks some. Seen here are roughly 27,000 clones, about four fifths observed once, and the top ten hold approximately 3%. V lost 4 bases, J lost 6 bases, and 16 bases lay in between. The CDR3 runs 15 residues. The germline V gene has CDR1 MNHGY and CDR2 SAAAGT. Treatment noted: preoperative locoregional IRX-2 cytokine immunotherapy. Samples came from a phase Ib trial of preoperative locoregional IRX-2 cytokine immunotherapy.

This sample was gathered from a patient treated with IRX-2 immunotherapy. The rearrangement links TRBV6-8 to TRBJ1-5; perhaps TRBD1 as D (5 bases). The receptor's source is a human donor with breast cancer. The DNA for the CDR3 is TGTGCCAGCAGTTTAGGGGCAGGGAGGGGTCAGCCCCAGCATTTT. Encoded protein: CASSLGAGRGQPQHF.